This T cell receptor (beta chain) came from a study of monozygotic twins with inflammatory bowel disease. General observations from the study: Results did not support any single strong IBD-associated signal or clonotype. For IBD patients, clonotypes shared with others were fewer than for healthy twins, especially with disease activity. IBD patients carried less diverse TCRbeta repertoires (inverse Simpson) than healthy co-twins.

As to this clonotype: Its target is not known.

CDR3 length: 13 residues. CDR1 and CDR2 from the germline V gene are SGHTA and FQGNSA. One entry per CDR3 protein, without DNA, is what TCRdb gives after re-calling the 5' RACE reads. The sample totals some 400,000 distinct CDR3 sequences; its top ten clones hold more than 2%. The receptor's source is a human donor with ulcerative colitis or Crohn's disease, or a healthy co-twin of an affected twin (not recorded which). The chain links TRBV7-2 to TRBJ1-4; TCRdb returns TRBD1, unconfirmable since there is no DNA. Material for sequencing was blood. The CDR3 is CASSLDQGFGLFF.